This T cell receptor beta chain was retrieved from a study of OX40 agonist ivuxolimab in advanced cancers. Study at large: At doses from 0.01 to 10 mg/kg, patients were given intravenous ivuxolimab every 2 weeks. Of mixed ages from roughly 23 to 80 and averaging approximately 60 years, the group was almost 85% male.

Some clones are missing from TCRdb's copy, which holds only in-frame ones; the method was immunoSEQ multiplex PCR. The data show about 32,000 clones, roughly 76% seen once. Looked up from germline, CDR1 is SGHDT and CDR2 is YYEEEE. V was shortened by 3 bases and J by 7 bases, with 11 bases between the two germline ends. There are 13 residues in the CDR3. J is TRBJ2-4 and V is TRBV5-6; D is possibly TRBD2 (6 bases). This sequence was found in an adult with an advanced solid tumor such as melanoma, head and neck, liver or kidney cancer. The material sequenced was CD4+ or CD8+ T cells sorted from blood, taken in a trial of the OX40 agonist ivuxolimab. CDR3 region: CASSWGTYNIQYF. The CDR3 DNA reads TGTGCCAGCAGCTGGGGGACTTATAACATTCAGTACTTC.